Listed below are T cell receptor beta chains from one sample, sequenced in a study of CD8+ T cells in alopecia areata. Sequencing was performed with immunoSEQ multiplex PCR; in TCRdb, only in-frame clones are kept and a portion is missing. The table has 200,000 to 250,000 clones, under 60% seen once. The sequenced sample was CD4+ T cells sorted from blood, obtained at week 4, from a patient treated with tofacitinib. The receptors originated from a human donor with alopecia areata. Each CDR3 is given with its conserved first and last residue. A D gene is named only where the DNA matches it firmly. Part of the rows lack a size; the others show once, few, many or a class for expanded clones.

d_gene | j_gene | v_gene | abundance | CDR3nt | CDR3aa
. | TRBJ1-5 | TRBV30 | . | TGTGCCTGGAGTGTGGGCAATCAGCCCCAGCATTTT | CAWSVGNQPQHF
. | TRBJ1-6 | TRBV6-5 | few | TGTGCCATCAGTCGACGGACCGGTTATTCACCCCTCCACTTT | CAISRRTGYSPLHF
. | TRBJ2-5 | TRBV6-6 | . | TGTGCCAGCAGCGGTTGGGGGAGTAAAGAGACCCAGTACTTC | CASSGWGSKETQYF
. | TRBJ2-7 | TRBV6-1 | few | TGTGCCAGCAGTGCAGGGACACCGAAGCAGTACTTC | CASSAGTPKQYF
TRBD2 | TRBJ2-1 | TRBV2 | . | TGTGCCAGCAGGACCGTAGCGGGGGCATACAATGAGCAGTTCTTC | CASRTVAGAYNEQFF
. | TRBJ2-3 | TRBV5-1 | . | TGCGCCAGCAGAGCGGACCGACTCACAGATACGCAGTATTTT | CASRADRLTDTQYF
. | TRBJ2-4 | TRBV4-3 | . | TGCGCCAGCAGCCAAGGGGTAGCCAAAAACATTCAGTACTTC | CASSQGVAKNIQYF
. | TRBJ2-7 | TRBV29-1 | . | TGCAGCGTTGGGGGCCGCCACTCCTACGAGCAGTACTTC | CSVGGRHSYEQYF
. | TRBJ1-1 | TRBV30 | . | TGTGCCTGGAGTGTACCTGTGAACACTGAAGCTTTCTTT | CAWSVPVNTEAFF
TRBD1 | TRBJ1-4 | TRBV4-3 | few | TGCGCCAGCAGCCAGGACCTTACAGGGGTAGTCAAAAAACTGTTTTTT | CASSQDLTGVVKKLFF
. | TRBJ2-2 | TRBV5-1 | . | TGCGCCAGCAGCTTGGAAGCCGGGGAGCTGTTTTTT | CASSLEAGELFF
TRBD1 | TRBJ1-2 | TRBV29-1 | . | TGCAGCGTCACCCCCGGGACAGGGTCCTATGGCTACACCTTC | CSVTPGTGSYGYTF
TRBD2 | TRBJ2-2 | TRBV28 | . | TGTGCCAGCCGATCAGCGGGGCCGAACACCGGGGAGCTGTTTTTT | CASRSAGPNTGELFF
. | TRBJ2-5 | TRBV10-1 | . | TGCGCCAGCAGGGAGGGACACCCTCAAGAGACCCAGTACTTC | CASREGHPQETQYF
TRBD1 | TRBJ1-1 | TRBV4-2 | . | TGTGCCAGCAGCCACACAGCAACAGGGGCTTCGAACACTGAAGCTTTCTTT | CASSHTATGASNTEAFF
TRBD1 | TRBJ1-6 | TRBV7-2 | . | TGTGCCAGCAGCTTAGGGGGACAGGGTAATTCACCCCTCCACTTT | CASSLGGQGNSPLHF
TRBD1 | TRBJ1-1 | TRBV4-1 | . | TGCGCCAGCAGCCAACTCGGGACAGAGAACACTGAAGCTTTCTTT | CASSQLGTENTEAFF
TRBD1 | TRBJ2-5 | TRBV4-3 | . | TGCGCCAGCAGCCCGGACAGGGTTGGAGAGACCCAGTACTTC | CASSPDRVGETQYF
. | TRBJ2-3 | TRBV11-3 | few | TGTGCCAGCAGCTCCCTCAATCGGTGGGACAAGGGGACAGATACGCAGTATTTT | CASSSLNRWDKGTDTQYF
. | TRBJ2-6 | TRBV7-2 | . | TGTGCCAGCAGCTTAAGCTACCCCTCTGGGGCCAACGTCCTGACTTTC | CASSLSYPSGANVLTF
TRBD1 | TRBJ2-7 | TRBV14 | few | TGTGCCAGCAGCCACCTGGGACAGGGGGCCTACGAGCAGTACTTC | CASSHLGQGAYEQYF
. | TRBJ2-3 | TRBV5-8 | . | TGTGCCAGCAGCTTAATTCCTCCCAAACCAATACGCCAGTATTTT | CASSLIPPKPIRQYF
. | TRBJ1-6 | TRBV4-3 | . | TGCGCCAGCAGCCAAGAGCAGGTGAATTCACCCCTCCACTTT | CASSQEQVNSPLHF
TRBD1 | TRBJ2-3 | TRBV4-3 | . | TGCGCCAGCAGCCAAGGAGGGAGTAAGGGACAGCCTATAGATACGCAGTATTTT | CASSQGGSKGQPIDTQYF
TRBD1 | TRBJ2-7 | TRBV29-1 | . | TGCAGCGTTGGCCCCAGGCAGGGGGCCCACGAGCAGTACTTC | CSVGPRQGAHEQYF
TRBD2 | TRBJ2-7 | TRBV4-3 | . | TGCGCCAGCAGCCCAGCGGGGGCGAGGGAGCAGTACTTC | CASSPAGAREQYF
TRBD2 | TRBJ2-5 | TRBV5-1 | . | TGCGCCAGCAGCCTGGACGGGGGGGTCCAAGAGACCCAGTACTTC | CASSLDGGVQETQYF
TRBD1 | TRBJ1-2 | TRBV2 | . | TGTGCCAGCAGTGAATCGGGACAGGGTAACTATGGCTACACCTTC | CASSESGQGNYGYTF
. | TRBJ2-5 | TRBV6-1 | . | TGTGCCATCAGCGGCGGTGCAGGGGGGGAGACCCAGTACTTC | CAISGGAGGETQYF
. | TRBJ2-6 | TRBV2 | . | TGTGCCAGTACAGATTCTGGGGCCAACGTCCTGACTTTC | CASTDSGANVLTF
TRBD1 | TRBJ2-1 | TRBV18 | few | TGTGCCAGCTCGTCGACCGGGACAGGGTCGATTCATGAGCAGTTCTTC | CASSSTGTGSIHEQFF
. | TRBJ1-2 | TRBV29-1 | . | TGCAGCGTTGAAGATCTGACTGGGGGCCAGACCTATGGCTACACCTTC | CSVEDLTGGQTYGYTF
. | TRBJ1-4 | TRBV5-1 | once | TGCGCCAGCAGCTTGGGTGCAACTAATGAAAAACTGTTTTTT | CASSLGATNEKLFF
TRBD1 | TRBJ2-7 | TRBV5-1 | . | TGCGCCAGCAGCTCGGAGAGGACAGGGCCGTCCTACGAGCAGTACTTC | CASSSERTGPSYEQYF
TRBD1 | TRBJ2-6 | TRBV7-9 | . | TGTGCCAGCAGCCGCCCATCACAGGGGGATGGGGCCAACGTCCTGACTTTC | CASSRPSQGDGANVLTF
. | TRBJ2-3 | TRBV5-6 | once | TGTGCCAGCAGCTGGATGTTAGATACGCAGTATTTT | CASSWMLDTQYF
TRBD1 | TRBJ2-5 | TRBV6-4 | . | TGTGCCAGCAGTGACTTGGGACAGGGGAACCGAGAGACCCAGTACTTC | CASSDLGQGNRETQYF
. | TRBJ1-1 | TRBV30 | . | TGTGCCTGGTTAAGGGAAGTTGAAGCTTTCTTT | CAWLREVEAFF
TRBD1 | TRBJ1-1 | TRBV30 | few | TGTGCCTGGAGGGACAGGGCGGACACTGAAGCTTTCTTT | CAWRDRADTEAFF
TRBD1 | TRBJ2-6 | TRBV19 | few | TGTGCCAGTAGTGCCGGGACAGGGTCTTATCAAGGGGCCAACGTCCTGACTTTC | CASSAGTGSYQGANVLTF
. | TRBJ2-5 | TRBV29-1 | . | TGCAGCGTTGGGACACAAGAGACCCAGTACTTC | CSVGTQETQYF
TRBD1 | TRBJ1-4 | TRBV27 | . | TGTGCCAGCAGAGGACAGGTGGGGGAAAAACTGTTTTTT | CASRGQVGEKLFF